The 10 T cell receptor beta chains listed next were all sequenced from one sample in a study of tumor-infiltrating lymphocytes in oesophageal squamous cell carcinoma. TCRdb analysed the PCR reads with MiXCR anew, one entry per CDR3 protein. The repertoire has 15,000 to 20,000 distinct CDR3 sequences, roughly 53% of them found once; the top ten carry around 22%. The sample taken for sequencing was esophageal tumor tissue. These TCRs come from a male donor with esophageal squamous cell carcinoma.

This clonotype turned up a few times. J is TRBJ2-1 and V is TRBV10-3; TRBD2 agrees at 8 bases. The CDR3 has 15 residues. Unmatched junction bases numbered 6, after V lost 6 bases and J lost 2 bases. Germline lookup yields CDR1 ENHRY and CDR2 SYGVKD. CDR3 in DNA: TGTGCCATCAGAATCGATAGCGGGGCCTACAATGAGCAGTTCTTC. It specifies CAIRIDSGAYNEQFF.

This clonotype has just a few counts. The rearrangement links TRBV7-6 to TRBJ2-4; D call uncertain. The DNA end is more similar to TRBJ2-6, so the J call may be wrong. The CDR3 sequence is 17 residues long. Germline CDR1 reads SGHVS; CDR2 reads FNYEAQ. The CDR3 spells CASSIRAWGSGANVLTF. The CDR3 bases are TGTGCCAGCAGCATCCGGGCCTGGGGCTCTGGGGCCAACGTCCTGACTTTC.

This clonotype was seen a handful of times. The V gene is TRBV7-6, the J gene TRBJ2-5; 10 nucleotides match TRBD2. Germline CDR1 and CDR2: SGHVS and FNYEAQ. The CDR3 contains 16 residues. J was trimmed by 11 bases and V by 0 bases; bases with no gene match: 12. CDR3 DNA: TGTGCCAGCAGCTTAGCCACGGCTAGCGGGAGCAATGAGCAGTACTTC. The encoded protein is CASSLATASGSNEQYF.

V is TRBV10-3 and J is TRBJ2-3; 9 bases match TRBD1. The CDR3 contains 16 residues. Trimming at V came to 10 bases and at J to 1 base, leaving 12 bases not matched to a gene. Per germline, CDR1 ENHRY and CDR2 SYGVKD. The CDR3: CATNMGGQGGTDTQYF. The CDR3 DNA reads as TGTGCCACCAATATGGGGGGACAGGGAGGCACAGATACGCAGTATTTT.

The chain employs TRBV7-2 and TRBJ1-4, with D perhaps TRBD1 (5 bases). V was shortened by 6 bases and J by 6 bases, with 14 bases between the two germline ends. CDR3 length equals 14 residues. In germline, CDR1 is SGHTA, CDR2 FQGNSA. This chain's CDR3 is CASSTRDGHEKLFF. CDR3 nucleotides: TGTGCCAGCAGTACTCGGGACGGCCATGAAAAACTGTTTTTT.

The chain recombines TRBV9 with TRBJ1-1; D not resolved. Between the trimmed V and J ends, which lost 4 bases and 1 base, there was a span of 14 bases. The CDR3 is made up of 15 amino acids. The germline V gene encodes CDR1 SGDLS and CDR2 YYNGEE. The CDR3: CASSTRPDPNTEAFF. The DNA for the CDR3 is TGTGCCAGCAGCACCCGACCTGATCCGAACACTGAAGCTTTCTTT.

Only a few counts were recorded for this clonotype. The chain combines TRBV7-8 with TRBJ2-3; D gene uncertain. Germline V lookup: CDR1 SGHVS, CDR2 FQNEAQ. The CDR3 consists of 16 residues. Trimming removed 1 base from V and 1 base from J, with 12 bases in between. CDR3 in amino acids: CASSLGPAGGTDTQYF. For the CDR3, the DNA is TGTGCCAGCAGCTTAGGACCCGCCGGAGGCACAGATACGCAGTATTTT. The complete variable domain, with remaining parts taken from reference TRBV7-8 and TRBJ2-3, reads GAGVSQSPRYKVAKRGQDVALRCDPISGHVSLFWYQQALGQGPEFLTYFQNEAQLDKSGLPSDRFFAERPEGSVSTLKIQRTQQEDSAVYLCASSLGPAGGTDTQYFGPGTRLTVL.

This clonotype has more than one count but fewer than ten. The chain employs TRBV19 and TRBJ1-6; tentatively, D is TRBD1 (5 bases). Trimming pared 4 bases from V and 10 bases from J, leaving 20 bases between. CDR1 LNHDA and CDR2 SQIVND come from the germline V gene (reference sequence). CDR3 length: 16 residues. The CDR3 sequence is CASSTATGTGASPLHF. In nucleotides, the CDR3 is TGTGCCAGTAGTACGGCGACCGGAACTGGGGCCTCACCCCTCCACTTT.

In regard to this clonotype: At one end the junction does not follow the germline gene, possibly because of a read error. The chain joins TRBV7-3 to TRBJ1-4; a weak D match, TRBD1 (6 bases). CDR1 SGHTA and CDR2 FQGTGA come from the germline V gene. The CDR3 extends over 15 amino acids. Here the CDR3 DNA reads TGTGCCAGCAGCACACGGACAGCCACAAATGGAAAACTGTTTTTT. It codes for CASSTRTATNGKLFF.

This clonotype was observed a few times. This rearrangement joins TRBV7-8 to TRBJ1-2, with TRBD1 matching over 7 bases. The germline V gene has CDR1 SGHVS and CDR2 FQNEAQ. The CDR3 loop spans 14 amino acids. J lost 2 bases, V lost 3 bases, and 3 bases had no gene match. CDR3 region: CASSFKQGNYGYTF. CDR3 DNA sequence: TGTGCCAGCAGCTTCAAACAGGGGAACTATGGCTACACCTTC.